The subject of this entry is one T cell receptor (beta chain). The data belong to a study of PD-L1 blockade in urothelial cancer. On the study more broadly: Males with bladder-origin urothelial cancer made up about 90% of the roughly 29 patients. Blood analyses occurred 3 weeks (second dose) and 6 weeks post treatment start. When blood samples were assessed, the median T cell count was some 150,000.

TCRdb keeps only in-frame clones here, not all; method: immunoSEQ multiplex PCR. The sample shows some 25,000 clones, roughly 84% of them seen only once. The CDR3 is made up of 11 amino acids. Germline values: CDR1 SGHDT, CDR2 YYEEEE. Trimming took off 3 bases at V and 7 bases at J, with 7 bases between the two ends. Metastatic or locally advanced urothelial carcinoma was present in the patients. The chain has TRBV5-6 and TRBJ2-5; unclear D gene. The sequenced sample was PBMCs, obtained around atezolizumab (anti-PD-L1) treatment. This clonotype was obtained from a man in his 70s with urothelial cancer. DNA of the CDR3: TGTGCCAGCAGCTCCGGTTGGACCCAGTACTTC. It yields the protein CASSSGWTQYF. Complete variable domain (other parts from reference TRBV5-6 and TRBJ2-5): DAGVTQSPTHLIKTRGQQVTLRCSPKSGHDTVSWYQQALGQGPQFIFQYYEEEERQRGNFPDRFSGHQFPNYSSELNVNALLLGDSALYLCASSSGWTQYFGPGTRLLVL.